These 25 T cell receptor beta chains were sequenced from one sample in a study of blood T cell repertoires in COVID-19. Sequenced by immunoSEQ multiplex PCR; TCRdb stores in-frame clones only, minus some. Of about 220,000 clones in the sample, roughly 76% are singletons; the top ten hold about 5%. Sequenced: peripheral blood. These TCRs come from a human donor in a cohort sampled during active COVID-19.

With regard to this clone: Distinct nucleotide sequences in the sample also encode this CDR3. The chain uses TRBV4-3 and TRBJ2-7; the match to TRBD2 covers 8 bases. The CDR3 length is 16 residues. Germline CDR1 LGHNA, CDR2 YSLEER. V lost 1 base to trimming and J lost 1 base; unmatched junction nucleotides: 6. CDR3 sequence reads: CASSQGGTSGSYEQYF. The CDR3 DNA reads as TGCGCCAGCAGCCAAGGTGGGACTAGTGGGTCCTACGAGCAGTACTTC.

The rearrangement links TRBV19 to TRBJ1-1; D may be TRBD1 (5 bases). Germline lookup yields CDR1 LNHDA and CDR2 SQIVND (reference sequence). CDR3 length: 13 amino acids. V lost 6 bases, J lost 0 bases, and 8 bases lay in between. CDR3 protein: CASSQGLNTEAFF. DNA of the CDR3: TGTGCCAGTAGCCAGGGTTTGAACACTGAAGCTTTCTTT.

This chain connects TRBV5-4 to TRBJ1-4, with a weak D call TRBD1 (5 bases). The germline CDR1 and CDR2 sequences are SGHNT and YYREEE (reference sequence). CDR3 length: 14 amino acids. Trimming pared 4 bases from V and 1 base from J, leaving 8 bases between. CDR3 sequence reads: CASSPRGTNEKLFF. As DNA, the CDR3 is TGTGCCAGCAGCCCTAGGGGAACTAATGAAAAACTGTTTTTT.

This clone showed up just a few times. V gene TRBV27 combines with J gene TRBJ2-1; TRBD1 matches at 7 bases. There are 15 residues in the CDR3. CDR1 and CDR2 from the germline V gene are MNHEY and SMNVEV (reference sequence). Trimming cost V 2 bases and J 5 bases; bases outside gene matches: 6. In DNA, the CDR3 is TGTGCCAGCAGTTTAAGCGGACAGGTCGACAATGAGCAGTTCTTC. This translates into CASSLSGQVDNEQFF.

This chain joins TRBV2 and TRBJ1-5, with a possible D match to TRBD1 (5 bases). The V end lost 4 bases, the J end lost 4 bases, and 8 bases lay between the germline ends. Germline V gives CDR1 SNHLY, CDR2 FYNNEI. The CDR3 runs 13 residues. The CDR3 bases are TGTGCCAGCAGTGTGGAGGGGAATCAGCCCCAGCATTTT. This translates into CASSVEGNQPQHF. Based on the CDR3 plus reference TRBV2 and TRBJ1-5, the full variable domain is EPEVTQTPSHQVTQMGQEVILRCVPISNHLYFYWYRQILGQKVEFLVSFYNNEISEKSEIFDDQFSVERPDGSNFTLKIRSTKLEDSAMYFCASSVEGNQPQHFGDGTRLSIL.

The rearrangement joins TRBV4-3 to TRBJ1-5, with 8 bases that match TRBD1. The V gene end was trimmed by 2 bases and the J gene end by 1 base; junction bases not matched to a gene: 1. Germline CDR1 is LGHNA and CDR2 is YSLEER. The CDR3 is 15 residues long. This CDR3 reads CASSQYRGSNQPQHF. In DNA form, the CDR3 reads TGCGCCAGCAGCCAATACAGGGGGAGCAATCAGCCCCAGCATTTT.

The genes are TRBV11-2 and TRBJ2-1; 11 bases match TRBD1. Trimming at V came to 5 bases and at J to 7 bases, leaving 13 bases not matched to a gene. The CDR3 contains 17 residues. Germline V CDR1 and CDR2: SGHAT, FQNNGV. For the CDR3, the DNA is TGTGCCAGCAGCGCTAGAGCCGGGACAGGGGGAAGTAATGAGCAGTTCTTC. Its translation is CASSARAGTGGSNEQFF.

This clone has only one observation. The V call is TRBV7-9, the J call TRBJ2-3, with TRBD1 matching 9 bases. V gave up 9 bases and J gave up 2 bases; unmatched junction bases: 9. The germline gives CDR1 SEHNR, CDR2 FQNEAQ (reference sequence). This CDR3 is 15 amino acids long. The CDR3 DNA is TGTGCCAGTAAACTCACAGGGGGCTCCACAGATACGCAGTATTTT. It is translated as CASKLTGGSTDTQYF.

With respect to this clone: Sequence at one end of the junction differs from germline and may be a read error. This rearrangement joins TRBV28 to TRBJ2-7, with a weak D call TRBD2 (5 bases). The CDR3 has 13 amino acids. Germline CDR1 reads MDHEN; CDR2 reads SYDVKM. The CDR3 reads CASSLWRGFSWHF. The CDR3 DNA sequence: TGTGCCAGCAGTTTATGGAGAGGGTTTTCGTGGCACTTC.

In this sample, this clone turned up many times. The V gene is TRBV10-3, the J gene TRBJ2-7; 10 bases fit TRBD2. This CDR3 spans 16 amino acids. With V trimmed by 0 bases and J by 6 bases, 8 bases remained unmatched. Germline-derived CDR1 and CDR2 are ENHRY and SYGVKD. The CDR3 here is CAISESGSGRSSEQYF. DNA for the CDR3: TGTGCCATCAGTGAGTCGGGTAGCGGGAGGAGTAGCGAGCAGTACTTC.

The chain recombines TRBV28 with TRBJ1-4, with 7 bases matching TRBD1. The CDR3 totals 14 residues. Germline V gives CDR1 MDHEN, CDR2 SYDVKM. The V segment lost 7 bases and the J segment 7 bases; nucleotides outside the gene matches: 9. This chain's CDR3 is CASIRGGMGEKLFF. The CDR3 DNA reads TGTGCCAGCATCAGAGGGGGCATGGGTGAAAAACTGTTTTTT. The whole variable domain, remainder taken from reference TRBV28 and TRBJ1-4, is DVKVTQSSRYLVKRTGEKVFLECVQDMDHENMFWYRQDPGLGLRLIYFSYDVKMKEKGDIPEGYSVSREKKERFSLILESASTNQTSMYLCASIRGGMGEKLFFGSGTQLSVL.

The chain combines TRBV4-2 with TRBJ2-7; 9 bases line up with TRBD1. Losses at the gene ends were 6 bases for V and 3 bases for J; bases not matched to a gene: 9. The CDR3 is 15 residues long. Germline assignment: CDR1 LGHNA and CDR2 YNFKEQ. The CDR3 bases are TGTGCCAGCAGTTATTCCGGGACAGGGTTCTACGAGCAGTACTTC. Translated, it gives CASSYSGTGFYEQYF.

The chain links TRBV24-1 to TRBJ2-2, with 7 bases that match TRBD2. CDR3 length: 17 amino acids. CDR1 and CDR2 (germline): KGHDR, SFDVKD. J gave up 5 bases and V 6 bases, and 14 bases lay outside the gene matches. Here the CDR3 reads CATSTLPREGRTGELFF. In nucleotides, the CDR3 is TGTGCCACCAGTACGCTTCCTAGGGAGGGTCGAACCGGGGAGCTGTTTTTT.

The rearrangement links TRBV5-1 to TRBJ1-3; D is unclear. There are 13 residues in the CDR3. Germline V CDR1 and CDR2: SGHRS, YFSETQ. V lost 1 base and J 8 bases, leaving 10 bases between the germline ends. DNA for the CDR3: TGCGCCAGCAGCTTGACGGGGAGGGACACCATATATTTT. Its protein product is CASSLTGRDTIYF.

The CDR3 loop reads CASIGTVRSYEQYF. CDR3 sequence (DNA): TGTGCCAGCATAGGGACAGTGCGCTCCTACGAGCAGTACTTC. The chain links TRBV6-5 to TRBJ2-7, with 7 bases aligning to TRBD1. This CDR3 region has 14 residues. Germline CDR1 and CDR2: MNHEY and SVGAGI. J gave up 0 bases and V 7 bases, and 6 bases lay outside the gene matches.

In its sample, this clone was seen a few times. V and J are TRBV9 and TRBJ1-6; TRBD1 matches at 7 bases. V dropped 3 bases and J dropped 0; count of bases not matched to a gene: 3. Germline V gene sequence: CDR1 SGDLS, CDR2 YYNGEE. This CDR3 spans 16 amino acids. CDR3 in DNA: TGTGCCAGCAGCGGGACAGGCCGCTCCTATAATTCACCCCTCCACTTT. Translating it yields CASSGTGRSYNSPLHF.

V and J are TRBV28 and TRBJ2-7; 12 nucleotides line up with TRBD1. The CDR3 totals 15 residues. The trim removed 8 bases at V and 7 bases at J, leaving 12 bases unmatched. From germline, CDR1 is MDHEN and CDR2 SYDVKM. Here the CDR3 DNA reads TGTGCCAGCTATACAGCGGGACAGGGGGCGAAAGAGCAGTACTTC. This codes for CASYTAGQGAKEQYF.

This clone was detected once. The CDR3 coding sequence is TGCGCCAGCAGCCAAGGGCCGGGACTAGCGGGAGACAATGAGCAGTTCTTC. Protein: CASSQGPGLAGDNEQFF. This chain connects TRBV4-1 to TRBJ2-1; 14 bases align to TRBD2. CDR1 MGHRA and CDR2 YSYEKL come from the germline V gene. J was trimmed by 5 bases and V by 1 base; bases with no gene match: 4. The CDR3 contains 17 residues.

This clone occurred once. This rearrangement joins TRBV9 to TRBJ2-5; 14 bases agree with TRBD2. V shed 2 bases and J 4 bases; nucleotides not matched to a gene: 4. The germline gives CDR1 SGDLS, CDR2 YYNGEE. This CDR3 comprises 16 residues. The CDR3 loop reads CASSVGTSGSGETQYF. The CDR3 DNA sequence: TGTGCCAGCAGCGTCGGGACTAGCGGGAGCGGAGAGACCCAGTACTTC.

This clone was seen a few times. The chain carries TRBV18 and TRBJ1-2, with 7 bases matching TRBD1. The germline gives CDR1 KGHSH, CDR2 LQKENI. This CDR3 has 14 residues. V lost 2 bases to trimming and J lost 4 bases; unmatched junction nucleotides: 4. The CDR3 protein is CASSPGGQLYGYTF. CDR3 bases: TGTGCCAGCTCACCAGGGGGACAGCTCTATGGCTACACCTTC.

The chain employs TRBV5-8 and TRBJ2-7; 11 bases match TRBD2. The germline CDR1 and CDR2 sequences are SGHTS and YDEGEE. V trimming: 6 bases; J trimming: 5 bases; junction bases outside the gene matches: 10. The CDR3 length is 15 residues. The CDR3 DNA sequence: TGTGCCAGCATTAGGAGACTAGCGGGAATCAACGAGCAGTACTTC. Protein: CASIRRLAGINEQYF.

The chain has TRBV19 and TRBJ1-2; tentatively, D is TRBD1 (6 bases). V lost 2 bases to trimming and J lost 2 bases, with 12 bases between them. Germline V gene lookup returns CDR1 LNHDA and CDR2 SQIVND (reference sequence). The CDR3 has 15 residues. The CDR3, as DNA: TGTGCCAGTAGTATATCGAACAGGGTAAACTATGGCTACACCTTC. Amino acids: CASSISNRVNYGYTF. The entire variable domain, with the rest obtained from reference TRBV19 and TRBJ1-2, is as follows: DGGITQSPKYLFRKEGQNVTLSCEQNLNHDAMYWYRQDPGQGLRLIYYSQIVNDFQKGDIAEGYSVSREKKESFPLTVTSAQKNPTAFYLCASSISNRVNYGYTFGSGTRLTVV.

CDR3 loop: CASSPKGHLYNEQFF. CDR3 bases: TGTGCCAGCAGTCCCAAGGGACACCTCTACAATGAGCAGTTCTTC. The chain joins TRBV6-6 to TRBJ2-1, with a weak D call TRBD1 (6 bases). Germline V CDR1 and CDR2: MNHNY, SVGAGI (reference sequence). CDR3 length equals 15 residues. V was shortened by 5 bases and J by 3 bases, with 14 bases between the two germline ends.

V is TRBV6-5 and J is TRBJ2-7; a weak D match, TRBD2 (6 bases). Germline CDR1 is MNHEY and CDR2 is SVGAGI. V was pared by 8 bases and J by 0 bases, with 17 bases between. The CDR3 contains 15 residues. The CDR3 region is CASLNKRADSYEQYF. The CDR3 nucleotides read TGTGCCAGCTTAAATAAGCGGGCCGACTCCTACGAGCAGTACTTC.

This rearrangement joins TRBV5-8 to TRBJ1-2; D is possibly TRBD1 (5 bases). The CDR3 runs to 12 residues. Germline CDR1 and CDR2: SGHTS and YDEGEE. The V end was cut by 3 bases, the J end by 3 bases, with 6 bases between. The CDR3 spells CASSSTDYGYTF. The CDR3 bases are TGTGCCAGCAGCTCGACAGACTATGGCTACACCTTC.